These 24 T cell receptor beta chains came from one sample sequenced in a study of OX40 agonist ivuxolimab in advanced cancers. The method was immunoSEQ multiplex PCR; TCRdb's version includes in-frame clones alone and lacks a portion of them. The sample comprises about 46,000 clones, approximately 90% of which are singletons, and approximately 12% rests with the top ten. Sequences were derived from CD4+ or CD8+ T cells sorted from blood, sampled in a trial of the OX40 agonist ivuxolimab. All receptors derive from an adult with an advanced solid tumor such as melanoma, head and neck, liver or kidney cancer.

The genes are TRBV6-5 and TRBJ1-1, with D tentatively TRBD1 (6 bases). The CDR3 has 15 residues. V shed 0 bases and J shed 2 bases, with 10 bases lying between them. Per germline, CDR1 MNHEY and CDR2 SVGAGI. The CDR3 protein is CASSYSMGANTEAFF. In DNA, the CDR3 is TGTGCCAGCAGTTACTCGATGGGGGCTAACACTGAAGCTTTCTTT.

The chain is built from TRBV30 and TRBJ2-1, with 7 bases identical to TRBD1. The CDR3 is 15 amino acids. Unmatched junction bases numbered 13, after V lost 8 bases and J lost 3 bases. CDR1 is GTSNPN, CDR2 SVGIG, per germline (reference sequence). The CDR3 coding sequence is TGTGCCGCTGGTAGAACAGGGGATTACTACAATGAGCAGTTCTTC. Its translation is CAAGRTGDYYNEQFF.

The rearrangement links TRBV15 to TRBJ2-1, with 9 bases aligning to TRBD2. Germline CDR1 reads LNHNV; CDR2 reads YYDKDF (reference sequence). V was clipped by 4 bases and J by 7 bases; unmatched bases: 5. This CDR3 comprises 14 residues. The CDR3 nucleotides read TGTGCCACCAGCAAGGCTAGCGGGATAAATGAGCAGTTCTTC. It translates to CATSKASGINEQFF.

This chain uses TRBV9 with TRBJ2-1; 12 bases line up with TRBD2. V lost 1 base to trimming and J lost 8 bases; unmatched junction nucleotides: 10. The CDR3 is 17 residues long. Germline values: CDR1 SGDLS, CDR2 YYNGEE. Here the CDR3 DNA reads TGTGCCAGCAGCGTACCATCCGGGACTAGCGGGCCCCATGAGCAGTTCTTC. It yields the protein CASSVPSGTSGPHEQFF.

As concerns this clone: One end of the junction does not line up with germline, which may come from a read error. J is TRBJ2-5 and V is TRBV11-2, with 10 nucleotides matching TRBD1. Germline V CDR1 and CDR2: SGHAT, FQNNGV. This CDR3 is built from 18 residues. This chain's CDR3 is CASGLETGGAGLSETQYF. The CDR3 DNA follows: TGTGCCAGCGGCTTAGAGACAGGGGGCGCGGGATTATCAGAGACCCAGTACTTC.

This clone was counted a single time. Sequence at one end of the junction differs from germline and may be a read error. Other nucleotide sequences from this sample produce the same CDR3. This chain links TRBV6-5 with TRBJ1-1; no firm D call. Germline V CDR1 and CDR2: MNHEY, SVGAGI. This CDR3 comprises 13 residues. The CDR3 bases are TGTGCCAGCAGTTACACGGAGAACACTGAAGCCTTCTTT. It encodes CASSYTENTEAFF.

The chain has TRBV7-8 and TRBJ1-3; D unresolved. V was clipped by 1 base and J by 0 bases, with 7 bases between them. CDR1 SGHVS and CDR2 FQNEAQ come from the germline V gene. The CDR3 contains 15 residues. CDR3 sequence: CASSLEGSSGNTIYF. The CDR3 DNA is TGTGCCAGCAGCTTAGAAGGGAGCTCTGGAAACACCATATATTTT.

V usage is TRBV10-3 and J usage is TRBJ2-7, with D unresolved. Per the germline V gene, CDR1 is ENHRY and CDR2 is SYGVKD. The CDR3 loop spans 14 amino acids. The V gene lost 0 bases and the J gene lost 2 bases, with 8 bases spanning the gap. CDR3 bases: TGTGCCATCAGTGAGTCCGTGGGGACCTACGAGCAGTACTTC. It specifies CAISESVGTYEQYF.

The chain has TRBV14 and TRBJ2-7, with D hard to call. V dropped 1 base and J dropped 3 bases, with 13 bases sitting between them. CDR1 SGHDN and CDR2 FVKESK come from the germline V gene. The CDR3 runs 15 residues. As DNA, the CDR3 is TGTGCCAGCAGCCAAGGGTTCAGTCCCCTCTACGAGCAGTACTTC. It specifies CASSQGFSPLYEQYF.

This rearrangement joins TRBV7-6 to TRBJ1-4; D call uncertain. Trimming pared 6 bases from V and 2 bases from J, leaving 13 bases between. CDR1 and CDR2 (germline): SGHVS, FNYEAQ. The CDR3 runs 15 residues. CDR3: CASSIRGTTNEKLFF. CDR3 nucleotides: TGTGCCAGCAGTATCCGTGGAACCACTAATGAAAAACTGTTTTTT.

The chain recombines TRBV9 with TRBJ2-7; 7 positions agree with TRBD2. The V and J ends lost 0 bases and 3 bases, in that order; junction bases with no gene match: 3. CDR1 SGDLS and CDR2 YYNGEE come from the germline V gene. The CDR3 is 14 residues long. Here the CDR3 reads CASSVDGEGYEQYF. CDR3 nucleotides: TGTGCCAGCAGCGTAGATGGGGAGGGCTACGAGCAGTACTTC.

This chain uses TRBV10-3 with TRBJ2-2; 14 bases match TRBD2. Per germline, CDR1 ENHRY and CDR2 SYGVKD. The CDR3 consists of 19 residues. The V gene end was trimmed by 6 bases and the J gene end by 4 bases; junction bases not matched to a gene: 13. The CDR3 nucleotides are TGTGCCATCAGCGAGGGACTAGCGGGAGTATCGGGAATCACCGGGGAGCTGTTTTTT. It yields the protein CAISEGLAGVSGITGELFF.

The rearrangement uses TRBV5-4 and TRBJ2-7; 9 nucleotides match TRBD1. The germline V gene encodes CDR1 SGHNT and CDR2 YYREEE (reference sequence). CDR3 length: 17 residues. Unmatched junction bases numbered 18, after V lost 10 bases and J lost 1 base. The CDR3 here is CAVGSRLNRGPSYEQYF. The CDR3 DNA reads TGTGCCGTCGGGTCGCGGTTGAACAGGGGGCCTTCCTACGAGCAGTACTTC.

The J gene is TRBJ2-3, the V gene TRBV19; TRBD2 is a possible D gene (5 bases). The CDR3 is 17 amino acids. CDR1 LNHDA and CDR2 SQIVND come from the germline V gene (reference sequence). V lost 4 bases and J lost 2, with 19 bases in between. The CDR3 is CASSRDVDSAFTDTQYF. The CDR3 DNA is TGTGCCAGTAGTAGGGATGTGGACTCAGCCTTCACAGATACGCAGTATTTT. The variable domain in full, with the rest retrieved from reference TRBV19 and TRBJ2-3, is DGGITQSPKYLFRKEGQNVTLSCEQNLNHDAMYWYRQDPGQGLRLIYYSQIVNDFQKGDIAEGYSVSREKKESFPLTVTSAQKNPTAFYLCASSRDVDSAFTDTQYFGPGTRLTVL.

The chain carries TRBV5-6 and TRBJ2-1; 7 bases agree with TRBD1. This CDR3 is built from 15 residues. The ends lost 4 bases at V and 8 bases at J; junction bases unmatched: 12. Germline V lookup: CDR1 SGHDT, CDR2 YYEEEE. The DNA of the CDR3 is TGTGCCAGCAGCATTGGACAGGTCCTATGGGATGAGCAGTTCTTC. Its translation: CASSIGQVLWDEQFF.

This clone was observed a single time. The gene calls are TRBV5-6 and TRBJ2-7; 8 nucleotides match TRBD1. The CDR3 runs 14 residues. After removal of 3 bases from V and 3 bases from J, the junction contained 5 bases not matched to a gene. The germline V gene has CDR1 SGHDT and CDR2 YYEEEE. The CDR3 region is CASSWGTGGYEQYF. CDR3 nucleotides: TGTGCCAGCAGCTGGGGGACAGGTGGCTACGAGCAGTACTTC.

This clone was counted once. The same CDR3 is also encoded by other DNA sequences in this sample. The chain carries TRBV10-3 and TRBJ2-7; D might be TRBD1 (7 bases). V lost 3 bases to trimming and J lost 1 base, with 10 bases between them. Germline V lookup: CDR1 ENHRY, CDR2 SYGVKD. The CDR3 covers 14 residues. Here the CDR3 reads CAISDRGDSYEQYF. CDR3 nucleotides: TGTGCCATCAGTGACAGGGGGGATTCCTACGAGCAGTACTTC.

This clone was detected only once. The chain joins TRBV14 to TRBJ2-1; D remains unclear. The CDR3 covers 13 residues. Germline V gene sequence: CDR1 SGHDN, CDR2 FVKESK. Trimming pared 4 bases from V and 0 bases from J, leaving 4 bases between. In DNA, the CDR3 is TGTGCCAGCAGCCCCTACTCCTACAATGAGCAGTTCTTC. Residues: CASSPYSYNEQFF.

This chain uses TRBV4-3 with TRBJ1-6, with D unresolved. The CDR3 runs 14 residues. Per germline, CDR1 LGHNA and CDR2 YSLEER. Trimming shortened V by 1 base and J by 7 bases, and 8 bases separated the two germline ends. CDR3 residues: CASSQVAGNSPLHF. The CDR3 DNA reads TGCGCCAGCAGCCAAGTTGCGGGAAATTCACCCCTCCACTTT.

CDR3 bases: TGTGCCAGCAGTCTCGGACTCTACTACGAGCAGTACTTC. Its protein is CASSLGLYYEQYF. The chain links TRBV27 to TRBJ2-7, with D perhaps TRBD2 (5 bases). Germline V CDR1 and CDR2: MNHEY, SMNVEV (reference sequence). The CDR3 is 13 amino acids. Trimming took off 5 bases at V and 3 bases at J, with 11 bases between the two ends.

The chain links TRBV19 to TRBJ1-5; a weak D match, TRBD1 (5 bases). Germline CDR1 is LNHDA and CDR2 is SQIVND (reference sequence). The CDR3 is 15 residues long. V was trimmed by 2 bases and J by 1 base, leaving 9 bases between them. CDR3 loop: CASSIQGWSNQPQHF. Written as DNA, the CDR3 is TGTGCCAGTAGTATACAGGGATGGAGCAATCAGCCCCAGCATTTT.

This rearrangement joins TRBV7-6 to TRBJ2-7; D is unclear. V lost 1 base and J 2 bases, leaving 6 bases between the germline ends. The CDR3 totals 13 residues. Germline V CDR1 and CDR2: SGHVS, FNYEAQ. For the CDR3, the DNA is TGTGCCAGCAGCTTAGGCAGTCCCTACGAGCAGTACTTC. This gives the protein CASSLGSPYEQYF.

Regarding this clone: This specimen includes other DNA sequences encoding the same CDR3. The chain employs TRBV19 and TRBJ1-6, with 9 bases that match TRBD1. Germline loops: CDR1 LNHDA, CDR2 SQIVND (reference sequence). The ends lost 3 bases at V and 7 bases at J; junction bases unmatched: 4. This CDR3 has 15 amino acids. The DNA for the CDR3 is TGTGCCAGTAGTATCGGGACAGGGTCCAATTCACCCCTCCACTTT. Protein: CASSIGTGSNSPLHF.

The chain couples TRBV25-1 to TRBJ1-5, with D maybe TRBD1 (5 bases). CDR1 is MGHDK, CDR2 SYGVNS, per germline. This CDR3 is 17 amino acids long. V lost 8 bases to trimming and J lost 0 bases, with 20 bases between them. The CDR3 DNA reads as TGTGCCAGCCACTCTCCCAGGGACCCAAATAGCAATCAGCCCCAGCATTTT. It encodes CASHSPRDPNSNQPQHF.